These 5 T cell receptor beta chains were sequenced from one sample in a study of T cells after somatic rescue of genetic block. The table came from immunoSEQ multiplex PCR; TCRdb's copy has only in-frame clones and leaves some out. The sample lists more than 70,000 clones; approximately 90% were seen once. The sample consisted of peripheral blood mononuclear cells (PBMCs). The source of these receptors is a woman aged 18-30 years.

The rearrangement uses TRBV5-1 and TRBJ1-1; D gene ambiguous. This CDR3 has 14 amino acids. Trimming removed 0 bases from V and 4 bases from J, with 10 bases in between. CDR1 and CDR2 (germline): SGHRS, YFSETQ. CDR3 in amino acids: CASSLGVGVTEAFF. CDR3 coding DNA: TGCGCCAGCAGCTTGGGGGTTGGCGTCACTGAAGCTTTCTTT.

This clone is a singleton in its sample. The chain recombines TRBV4-2 with TRBJ2-3; 8 bases line up with TRBD2. Germline V gene sequence: CDR1 LGHNA, CDR2 YNFKEQ. V shed 0 bases and J 2 bases; nucleotides not matched to a gene: 4. The CDR3 contains 16 residues. CDR3 in DNA: TGTGCCAGCAGCCAAGAACAACTAGCGGACACAGATACGCAGTATTTT. Translated: CASSQEQLADTDTQYF.

This rearrangement joins TRBV15 to TRBJ2-7; 11 bases agree with TRBD2. CDR1 is LNHNV, CDR2 YYDKDF, per germline (reference sequence). Losses at the gene ends were 4 bases for V and 2 bases for J; bases not matched to a gene: 1. This CDR3 is built from 14 residues. Written as DNA, the CDR3 is TGTGCCACCAGCACACTAGCGGGAGCCTACGAGCAGTACTTC. Amino acids: CATSTLAGAYEQYF.

The genes are TRBV12-2 and TRBJ1-1; the tabulated D call, TRBD1, remains unverified against the DNA. TRBV12-2 is assigned pseudogene status. The CDR3 length is 15 residues. The CDR3: CASRLGSGQDTEAFF. DNA for the CDR3: TGTGCAAGTCGCTTAGGGTCGGGACAAGACACTGAAGCTTTCTTT.

The rearrangement joins TRBV7-8 to TRBJ2-3; the match to TRBD2 covers 10 bases. The CDR3 covers 16 residues. Germline V CDR1 and CDR2: SGHVS, FQNEAQ. The V and J ends lost 4 bases and 0 bases, in that order; junction bases with no gene match: 4. The CDR3 region is CASSSGTSESTDTQYF. The DNA of the CDR3 is TGTGCCAGCAGCTCGGGGACTAGCGAAAGCACAGATACGCAGTATTTT.